This TCR beta chain was documented in a study of STAT5B mutations in CD4+ large granular lymphocyte leukemia. This clone has a handful of counts. The antigen remains unidentified. Study-wide findings and caveats: Compared with healthy controls (2/35), patient top clones favored TRBV06 (8/27).

Deletions cut 1 base from V and 1 base from J, with 10 bases between. The CDR3 extends over 15 amino acids. CDR1 and CDR2 from the germline V gene are SGHVS and FQNEAQ. Profiling relied on immunoSEQ multiplex PCR, and the TCRdb table lists in-frame clones only, not all of them. The top ten hold approximately 31% of the sample, which has more than 20,000 clones, 70% seen once. V usage is TRBV7-8 and J usage is TRBJ1-1, with D hard to call. This receptor was identified in a human donor in good health. Input material: CD4+ T cells from blood buffy coats. The CDR3 protein is CASSLGHGGNTEAFF. For the CDR3, the DNA is TGTGCCAGCAGCTTAGGTCACGGCGGGAACACTGAAGCTTTCTTT.